This T cell receptor beta chain came from a study of blood T cell repertoires in COVID-19. Whole-study context: Samples representing acute and convalescent COVID-19 were sourced from the United States, Italy and Spain. T cells, B-cell-depleted T cells, or PBMCs supplied cDNA or gDNA.

In the study's own analysis: The authors estimated nucleated cell counts from reference gene primer amplification. Libraries were prepared by immunoSEQ multiplex PCR; TCRdb keeps only in-frame clonotypes and omits some of them. That table gives V, J and clone size, and the DNA gave D and trimming. The table records 200,000 or so clones, 65% to 85% of them present only once. Germline V lookup: CDR1 KGHDR, CDR2 SFDVKD. V lost 6 bases to trimming and J lost 0 bases; unmatched junction nucleotides: 4. The CDR3 extends over 15 amino acids. Source material: peripheral blood. This chain connects TRBV24-1 to TRBJ2-5, with 9 bases that match TRBD1. The receptor was derived from a woman aged 25 to 45 who had recovered from COVID-19. The CDR3 reads CATSPRDRDQETQYF. For the CDR3, the DNA is TGTGCCACCAGTCCCCGGGACAGGGACCAAGAGACCCAGTACTTC.